This T cell receptor (beta chain) was recovered during a study of shared clonotypes between healthy human individuals. Study-wide background: Three plates each covered CD4 naive and memory; CD8 naive two, CD8 memory one. Regarding the study as a whole: The generation probabilities recorded for non-shared clonotypes fell below those of clonotypes shared by all four donors.

Assay used: immunoSEQ multiplex PCR; TCRdb lists only in-frame clones, some missing. The sample carries 1.5 million to 2.5 million clones, roughly 94% recorded once. Terminally differentiated effector memory CD45RA+ cells were left out of the naive CD8 fraction, which was CD45RO-negative and positively selected for CCR7. The germline CDR1 and CDR2 sequences are LGHNA and YSLEER. CDR3 length equals 16 residues. Trimming cost V 0 bases and J 3 bases; bases outside gene matches: 5. On this clone itself: The antigen remains undetermined.

The rearrangement uses TRBV4-3 and TRBJ2-7; 10 bases agree with TRBD1. Sequenced material: naive CD8+ T cells sorted from blood. The sequence was obtained from a man between 18 and 35 years old in good health. The CDR3 nucleotides read TGCGCCAGCAGCCAAGACCCGGACAGGGGGGTCTACGAGCAGTACTTC. Translated: CASSQDPDRGVYEQYF.